The T cell receptor beta chain described here comes from a study of spatial heterogeneity in lung cancer. At the level of the study: The count of detected beta-chain sequences consistently exceeded that of alpha-chain sequences. A T cell module score from matched bulk RNA-seq correlated strongly with TCR transcript counts in tumor regions. Findings and limits, study-wide: Tumor mutation count correlated with how many alpha and beta TCRs expanded intratumorally.

Germline V gives CDR1 LGHNT, CDR2 FRNRAP. The CDR3 totals 16 residues. V dropped 2 bases and J dropped 0 bases, with 11 bases sitting between them. TCR cDNA molecules each carried a unique molecular identifier. TCRdb used MiXCR to reprocess the 5' RACE reads, holding one entry per CDR3 protein. The sample holds about 11,000 distinct CDR3 sequences, around 5.5% seen once. Regarding time point: sample taken at primary tumor resection. Whole RNA came from tumor, nontumor lung or frozen PBMC and was sequenced without being sorted. This clonotype occurred a few times. Its antigen remains unknown. This beta chain came through as a stray read in a library set up for alpha chains, and its size says little.

The chain links TRBV12-5 to TRBJ2-1; D possibly corresponds to TRBD1 (6 bases). The sequence was collected from a male donor with early-stage non-small cell lung cancer. This sample comprised lung tumor tissue, obtained at surgery. DNA of the CDR3: TGTGCTAGTGGTTTGCAAGGGACATACTCCTACAATGAGCAGTTCTTC. This translates into CASGLQGTYSYNEQFF.